The rows below give T cell receptor beta chains drawn from one sample of a study of shared clonotypes between healthy human individuals. Profiled with immunoSEQ multiplex PCR; TCRdb holds only in-frame clones, not every one. The sample yields roughly 2 million clones, about 94% seen once. The specimen was naive CD4+ T cells sorted from blood. The source of these receptors is a man younger than 35 in good health. CDR3s include the opening cysteine and the closing phenylalanine or tryptophan. Each record gives: CDR3 DNA, CDR3 protein, D gene, V gene, J gene, clone size. D genes are given only for firm matches. Not every row has a clone size; where given, it reads once, few, many or a size class.

cdr3_nt: TGTGCCAGCAGCTTAGTGGCAGGGAACTCTGGAAACACCATATATTTT
cdr3_aa: CASSLVAGNSGNTIYF
d_call: NA
v_call: TRBV7-2
j_call: TRBJ1-3
clone_size: NA

cdr3_nt: TGTGCCAGCAGCCCTTCCGGGACAGCCTATGGCTACACCTTC
cdr3_aa: CASSPSGTAYGYTF
d_call: TRBD1
v_call: TRBV7-6
j_call: TRBJ1-2
clone_size: NA

cdr3_nt: TGTGCCATCAGTGAGTCTTGGGGCACGGGTTCAAACATTCAGTACTTC
cdr3_aa: CAISESWGTGSNIQYF
d_call: NA
v_call: TRBV10-3
j_call: TRBJ2-4
clone_size: NA

cdr3_nt: TGCGCCAGCACCTCAGCGAGGGAGGGGAATGGCTACACCTTC
cdr3_aa: CASTSAREGNGYTF
d_call: NA
v_call: TRBV4-1
j_call: TRBJ1-2
clone_size: few

cdr3_nt: TGTGCCAGCAGCTTAGAGGGTTGGGCCAACGTCCTGACTTTC
cdr3_aa: CASSLEGWANVLTF
d_call: NA
v_call: TRBV7-2
j_call: TRBJ2-6
clone_size: NA

cdr3_nt: TGTGCCAGCAGCGTCGGTGGGGGAATCTTTAACTACGAGCAGTACTTC
cdr3_aa: CASSVGGGIFNYEQYF
d_call: NA
v_call: TRBV5-4
j_call: TRBJ2-7
clone_size: NA

cdr3_nt: TGTGCCAGCTCACCATCGGGGCCCACTAATGAAAAACTGTTTTTT
cdr3_aa: CASSPSGPTNEKLFF
d_call: NA
v_call: TRBV18
j_call: TRBJ1-4
clone_size: NA

cdr3_nt: TGTGCCTGGAGTAGTGGCAGGGGTTTCTACGAGCAGTACTTC
cdr3_aa: CAWSSGRGFYEQYF
d_call: NA
v_call: TRBV30
j_call: TRBJ2-7
clone_size: once

cdr3_nt: TGCGCCAGCAGCATCACGGAAAACACAGATACGCAGTATTTT
cdr3_aa: CASSITENTDTQYF
d_call: NA
v_call: TRBV5-1
j_call: TRBJ2-3
clone_size: NA

cdr3_nt: TGTGCCAGCAGAGCCGGGACAGGGGGCCCGGGAACCAATCAGCCCCAGCATTTT
cdr3_aa: CASRAGTGGPGTNQPQHF
d_call: TRBD1
v_call: TRBV2
j_call: TRBJ1-5
clone_size: NA

cdr3_nt: TGCGCCAGCAGCCAGCCAGACAGGACCCAAGAGACCCAGTACTTC
cdr3_aa: CASSQPDRTQETQYF
d_call: NA
v_call: TRBV4-1
j_call: TRBJ2-5
clone_size: NA

cdr3_nt: TGTGCCAGCAGCCTACCCTTAGGACTGGCCAGCTACGAGCAGTACTTC
cdr3_aa: CASSLPLGLASYEQYF
d_call: NA
v_call: TRBV27
j_call: TRBJ2-7
clone_size: NA

cdr3_nt: TGCGCCAGCAGCCCGACAGGGGTAGGCGAGCAGTACTTC
cdr3_aa: CASSPTGVGEQYF
d_call: TRBD1
v_call: TRBV5-1
j_call: TRBJ2-7
clone_size: NA

cdr3_nt: TGCGCCAGCAGCTTGTGGGAGGAAGAGACCCAGTACTTC
cdr3_aa: CASSLWEEETQYF
d_call: NA
v_call: TRBV5-1
j_call: TRBJ2-5
clone_size: NA

cdr3_nt: TGTGCCTGGGCCCCGGGGCGAGATCAGCCCCAGCATTTT
cdr3_aa: CAWAPGRDQPQHF
d_call: NA
v_call: TRBV30
j_call: TRBJ1-5
clone_size: NA

cdr3_nt: TGTGCCAGCAGCTTCGGTGGGACAGGGTTGGCCAACGTCCTGACTTTC
cdr3_aa: CASSFGGTGLANVLTF
d_call: TRBD1
v_call: TRBV9
j_call: TRBJ2-6
clone_size: NA

cdr3_nt: TGTGCTAGCAGCCGGACCACCGGGGAGCTGTTTTTT
cdr3_aa: CASSRTTGELFF
d_call: NA
v_call: TRBV7-7
j_call: TRBJ2-2
clone_size: NA

cdr3_nt: TGTGCCAGCAGTTACGGACGGTCAGGGAGGTCGTACGAGCAGTACTTC
cdr3_aa: CASSYGRSGRSYEQYF
d_call: NA
v_call: TRBV6-5
j_call: TRBJ2-7
clone_size: NA

cdr3_nt: TGTGCCAGCAGCCCCCAGGGGGCGAACACCGGGGAGCTGTTTTTT
cdr3_aa: CASSPQGANTGELFF
d_call: TRBD1
v_call: TRBV5-4
j_call: TRBJ2-2
clone_size: once

cdr3_nt: TGTGCCAGCAGCGTAGATCGGCGCACCGGGGAGCTGTTTTTT
cdr3_aa: CASSVDRRTGELFF
d_call: NA
v_call: TRBV9
j_call: TRBJ2-2
clone_size: NA

cdr3_nt: TGTGCCAGCAGCCGAGGACTAGCGTACAATGAGCAGTTCTTC
cdr3_aa: CASSRGLAYNEQFF
d_call: TRBD2
v_call: TRBV5-4
j_call: TRBJ2-1
clone_size: NA

cdr3_nt: TGCGCCAGCAGCTCGGACTCAGCAAGATCCTACGAGCAGTACTTC
cdr3_aa: CASSSDSARSYEQYF
d_call: NA
v_call: TRBV5-1
j_call: TRBJ2-7
clone_size: NA